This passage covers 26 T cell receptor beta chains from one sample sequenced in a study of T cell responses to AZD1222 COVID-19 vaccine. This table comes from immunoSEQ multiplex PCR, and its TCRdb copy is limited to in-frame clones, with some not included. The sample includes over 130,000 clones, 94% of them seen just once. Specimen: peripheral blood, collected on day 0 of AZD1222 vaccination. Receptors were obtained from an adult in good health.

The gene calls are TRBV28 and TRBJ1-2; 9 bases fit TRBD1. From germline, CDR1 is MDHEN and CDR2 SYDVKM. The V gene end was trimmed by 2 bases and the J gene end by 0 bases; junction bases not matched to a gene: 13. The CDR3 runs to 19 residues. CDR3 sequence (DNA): TGTGCCAGCAGTTTAGACTCGTACAGGGGGCATGAAGCTAACTATGGCTACACCTTC. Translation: CASSLDSYRGHEANYGYTF.

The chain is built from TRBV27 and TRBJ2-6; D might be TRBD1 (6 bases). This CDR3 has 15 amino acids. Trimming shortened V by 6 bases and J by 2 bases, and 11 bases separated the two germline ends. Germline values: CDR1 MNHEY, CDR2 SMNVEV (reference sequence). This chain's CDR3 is CASSDRLPGANVLTF. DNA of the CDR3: TGTGCCAGCAGCGACAGGCTCCCTGGGGCCAACGTCCTGACTTTC.

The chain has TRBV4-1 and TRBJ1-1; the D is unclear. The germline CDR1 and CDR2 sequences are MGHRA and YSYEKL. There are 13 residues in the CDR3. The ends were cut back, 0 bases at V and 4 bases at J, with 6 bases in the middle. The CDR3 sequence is CASSQDSGTEAFF. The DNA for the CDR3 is TGCGCCAGCAGCCAAGATAGCGGCACTGAAGCTTTCTTT.

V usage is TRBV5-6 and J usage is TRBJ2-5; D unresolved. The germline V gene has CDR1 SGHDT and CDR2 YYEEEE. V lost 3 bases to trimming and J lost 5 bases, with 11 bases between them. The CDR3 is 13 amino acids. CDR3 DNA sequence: TGTGCCAGCAGCTCCTTTGGGGTCGAGACCCAGTACTTC. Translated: CASSSFGVETQYF. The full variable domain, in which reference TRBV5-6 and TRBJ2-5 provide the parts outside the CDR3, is DAGVTQSPTHLIKTRGQQVTLRCSPKSGHDTVSWYQQALGQGPQFIFQYYEEEERQRGNFPDRFSGHQFPNYSSELNVNALLLGDSALYLCASSSFGVETQYFGPGTRLLVL.

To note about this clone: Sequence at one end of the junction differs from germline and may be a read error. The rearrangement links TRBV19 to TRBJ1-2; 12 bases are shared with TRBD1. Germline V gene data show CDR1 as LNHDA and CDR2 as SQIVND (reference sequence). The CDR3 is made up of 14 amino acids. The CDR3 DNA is TGTGCCAGTAGTACAGCCGGGACAGGGGGCCTCAGAGACTTC. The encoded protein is CASSTAGTGGLRDF.

The CDR3 is CASSRDTLNEKLFF. In DNA, the CDR3 is TGCGCCAGCAGTCGTGACACGCTGAATGAAAAACTGTTTTTT. The chain is built from TRBV5-1 and TRBJ1-4; D not resolved. With 5 bases removed from V and 5 bases from J, the gap between germline ends came to 13 bases. Germline V CDR1 and CDR2: SGHRS, YFSETQ. The CDR3 sequence is 14 residues long.

CDR3 protein: CATSRTPGQSYGYTF. Here the CDR3 DNA reads TGTGCCACCAGCAGAACACCGGGACAGAGCTATGGCTACACCTTC. This chain connects TRBV15 to TRBJ1-2; 7 bases fit TRBD1. The ends lost 2 bases at V and 4 bases at J; junction bases unmatched: 7. Germline assignment: CDR1 LNHNV and CDR2 YYDKDF (reference sequence). The CDR3 has 15 amino acids.

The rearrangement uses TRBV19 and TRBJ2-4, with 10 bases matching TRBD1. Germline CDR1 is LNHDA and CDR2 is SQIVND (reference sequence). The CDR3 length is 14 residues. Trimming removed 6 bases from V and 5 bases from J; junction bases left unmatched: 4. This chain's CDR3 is CASRAGTGENIQYF. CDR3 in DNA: TGTGCCAGTAGGGCCGGGACAGGGGAAAACATTCAGTACTTC.

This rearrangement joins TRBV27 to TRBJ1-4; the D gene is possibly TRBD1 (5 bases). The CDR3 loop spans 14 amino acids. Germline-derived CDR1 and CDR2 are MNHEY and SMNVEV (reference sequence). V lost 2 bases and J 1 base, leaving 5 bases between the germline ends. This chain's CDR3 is CASSLQGTNEKLFF. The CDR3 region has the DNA TGTGCCAGCAGTTTACAGGGAACTAATGAAAAACTGTTTTTT. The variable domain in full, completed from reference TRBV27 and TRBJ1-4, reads EAQVTQNPRYLITVTGKKLTVTCSQNMNHEYMSWYRQDPGLGLRQIYYSMNVEVTDKGDVPEGYKVSRKEKRNFPLILESPSPNQTSLYFCASSLQGTNEKLFFGSGTQLSVL.

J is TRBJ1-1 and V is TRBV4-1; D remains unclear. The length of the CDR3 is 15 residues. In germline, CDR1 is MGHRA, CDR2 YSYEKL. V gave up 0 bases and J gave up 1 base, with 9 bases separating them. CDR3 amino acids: CASSQDGTWNTEAFF. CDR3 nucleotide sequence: TGCGCCAGCAGCCAAGATGGTACTTGGAACACTGAAGCTTTCTTT.

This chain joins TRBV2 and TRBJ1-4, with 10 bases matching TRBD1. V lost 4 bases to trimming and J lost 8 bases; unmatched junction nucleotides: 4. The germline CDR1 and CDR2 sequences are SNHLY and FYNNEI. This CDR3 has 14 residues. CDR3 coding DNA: TGTGCCAGCAGTGCGGACAGGGGGTGGGAAAAACTGTTTTTT. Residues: CASSADRGWEKLFF.

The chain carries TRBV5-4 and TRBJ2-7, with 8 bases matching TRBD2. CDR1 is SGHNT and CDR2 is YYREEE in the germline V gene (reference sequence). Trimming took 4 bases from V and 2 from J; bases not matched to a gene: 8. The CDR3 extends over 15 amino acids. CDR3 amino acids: CASSVSPGLAYEQYV. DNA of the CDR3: TGTGCCAGCAGCGTCTCTCCGGGACTAGCCTACGAGCAGTACGTC.

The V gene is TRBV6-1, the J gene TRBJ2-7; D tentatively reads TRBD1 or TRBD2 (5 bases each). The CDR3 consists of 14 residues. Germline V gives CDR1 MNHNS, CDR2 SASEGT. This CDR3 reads CASSEGKNTGPRLV. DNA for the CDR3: TGTGCCAGCAGTGAGGGGAAAAACACGGGGCCCCGTTTGGTC.

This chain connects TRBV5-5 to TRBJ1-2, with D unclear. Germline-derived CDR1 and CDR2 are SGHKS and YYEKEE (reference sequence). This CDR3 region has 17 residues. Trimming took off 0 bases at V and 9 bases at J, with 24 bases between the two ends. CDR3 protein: CASSLEWAPSPYGSYTF. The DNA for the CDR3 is TGTGCCAGCAGCTTGGAATGGGCTCCCTCCCCCTATGGTAGCTACACCTTC. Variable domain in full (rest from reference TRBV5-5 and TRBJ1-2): DAGVTQSPTHLIKTRGQQVTLRCSPISGHKSVSWYQQVLGQGPQFIFQYYEKEERGRGNFPDRFSARQFPNYSSELNVNALLLGDSALYLCASSLEWAPSPYGSYTFGSGTRLTVV.

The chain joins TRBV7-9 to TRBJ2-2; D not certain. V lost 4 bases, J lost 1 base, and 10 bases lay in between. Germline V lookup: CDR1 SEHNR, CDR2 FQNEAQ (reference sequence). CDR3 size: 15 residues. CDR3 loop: CASSSAGRNTGELFF. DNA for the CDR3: TGTGCCAGCAGCTCGGCAGGAAGGAACACCGGGGAGCTGTTTTTT.

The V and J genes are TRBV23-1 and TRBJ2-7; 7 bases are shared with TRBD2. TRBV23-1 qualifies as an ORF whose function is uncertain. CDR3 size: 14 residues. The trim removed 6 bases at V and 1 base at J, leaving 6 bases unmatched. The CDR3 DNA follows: TGCGCCAGCAGCCCTTCGGGGGGTTCCTACGAGCAGTACGTC. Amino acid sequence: CASSPSGGSYEQYV.

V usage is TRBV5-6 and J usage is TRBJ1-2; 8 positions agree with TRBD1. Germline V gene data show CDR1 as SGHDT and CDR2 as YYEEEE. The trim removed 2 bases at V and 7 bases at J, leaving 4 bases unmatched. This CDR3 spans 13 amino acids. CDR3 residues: CASSFRTGSGYTF. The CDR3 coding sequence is TGTGCCAGCAGCTTTAGGACAGGGAGTGGCTACACCTTC.

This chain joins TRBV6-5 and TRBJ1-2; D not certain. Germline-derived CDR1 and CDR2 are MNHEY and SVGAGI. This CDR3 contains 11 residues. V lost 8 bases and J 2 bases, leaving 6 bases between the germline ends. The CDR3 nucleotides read TGTGCCAGCGACACCAACTATGGCTACACCTTC. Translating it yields CASDTNYGYTF.

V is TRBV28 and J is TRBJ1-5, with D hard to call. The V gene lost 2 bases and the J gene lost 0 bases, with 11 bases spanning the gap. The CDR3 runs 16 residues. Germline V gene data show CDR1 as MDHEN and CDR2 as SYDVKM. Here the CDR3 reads CASSLPAGYSNQPQHF. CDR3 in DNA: TGTGCCAGCAGTTTACCCGCAGGCTATAGCAATCAGCCCCAGCATTTT.

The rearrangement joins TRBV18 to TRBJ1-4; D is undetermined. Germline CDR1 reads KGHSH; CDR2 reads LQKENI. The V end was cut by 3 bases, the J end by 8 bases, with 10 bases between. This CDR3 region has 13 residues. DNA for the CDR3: TGTGCCAGCTCACCCATCCCGGAGGAAAAACTGTTTTTT. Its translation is CASSPIPEEKLFF.

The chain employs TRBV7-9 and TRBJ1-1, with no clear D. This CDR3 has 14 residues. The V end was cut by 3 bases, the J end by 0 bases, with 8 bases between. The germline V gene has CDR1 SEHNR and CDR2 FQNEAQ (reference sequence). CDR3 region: CASSLGSVNTEAFF. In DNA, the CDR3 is TGTGCCAGCAGCTTGGGGTCGGTGAACACTGAAGCTTTCTTT.

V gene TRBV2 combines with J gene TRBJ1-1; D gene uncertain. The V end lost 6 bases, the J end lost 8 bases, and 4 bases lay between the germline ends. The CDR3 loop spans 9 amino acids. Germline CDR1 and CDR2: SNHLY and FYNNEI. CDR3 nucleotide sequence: TGTGCCAGCAGACGAGAAGCTTTCTTT. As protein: CASRREAFF.

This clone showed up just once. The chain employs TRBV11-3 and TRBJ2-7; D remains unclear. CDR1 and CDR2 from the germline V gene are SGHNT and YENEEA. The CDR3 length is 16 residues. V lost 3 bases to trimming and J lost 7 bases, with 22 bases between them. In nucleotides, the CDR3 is TGTGCCAGCAGCTTTGGCTCTGTCCCTTATGTGGAGGAGCAGTACGTC. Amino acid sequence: CASSFGSVPYVEEQYV.

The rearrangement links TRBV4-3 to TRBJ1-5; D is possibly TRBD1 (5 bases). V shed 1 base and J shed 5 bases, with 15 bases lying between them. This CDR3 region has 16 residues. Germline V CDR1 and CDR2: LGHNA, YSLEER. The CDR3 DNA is TGCGCCAGCAGCCAAGCCCTGGGGGAAGTGGATCAGCCCCAGCATTTT. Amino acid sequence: CASSQALGEVDQPQHF.

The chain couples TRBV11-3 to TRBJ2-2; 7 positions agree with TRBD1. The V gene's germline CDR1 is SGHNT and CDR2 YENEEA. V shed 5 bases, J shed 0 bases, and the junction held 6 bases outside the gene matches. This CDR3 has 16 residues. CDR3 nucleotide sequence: TGTGCCAGCAGCCTTACCGGGACAGCGAACACCGGGGAGCTGTTTTTT. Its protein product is CASSLTGTANTGELFF. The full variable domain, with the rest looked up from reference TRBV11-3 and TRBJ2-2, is EAGVVQSPRYKIIEKKQPVAFWCNPISGHNTLYWYLQNLGQGPELLIRYENEEAVDDSQLPKDRFSAERLKGVDSTLKIQPAELGDSAVYLCASSLTGTANTGELFFGEGSRLTVL.

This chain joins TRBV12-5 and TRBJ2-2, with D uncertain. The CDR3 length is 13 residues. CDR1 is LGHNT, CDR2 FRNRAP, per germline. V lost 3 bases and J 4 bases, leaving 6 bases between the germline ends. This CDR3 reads CASGFFFTGELFF. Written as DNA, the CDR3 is TGTGCTAGTGGTTTTTTTTTCACCGGGGAGCTGTTTTTT.